This T cell receptor (beta chain) derives from a study of blood T cell repertoires in COVID-19. Study-level background: T cells, B-cell-depleted T cells, or PBMCs supplied cDNA or gDNA.

This clone was observed a handful of times. V trimming: 1 base; J trimming: 5 bases; junction bases outside the gene matches: 7. Germline-derived CDR1 and CDR2 are SGHNT and YENEEA. This CDR3 has 15 amino acids. Sequenced by immunoSEQ multiplex PCR; TCRdb stores in-frame clones only, minus some. The table lists about 140,000 clones, more than 80% of them singletons, with approximately 10% in the top ten. This clonotype originated in a woman older than 75 with acute or convalescent COVID-19. Sequencing used peripheral blood. The J gene is TRBJ2-7, the V gene TRBV11-3; the match to TRBD2 covers 8 bases. The CDR3, as DNA: TGTGCCAGCAGCTTAGGTATAGCGGGGTTGGACGAGCAGTACTTC. It encodes CASSLGIAGLDEQYF.